Each of the 13 T cell receptor beta chains below was sequenced from the same sample in a study of blood T cell repertoires in COVID-19. The repertoire was sequenced with immunoSEQ multiplex PCR; TCRdb's copy has only in-frame clones and lacks some. The repertoire holds over 100,000 clones, with 86% as singletons. Sequencing was performed on peripheral blood. The receptors originated from a woman aged 70-85 years with COVID-19, enrolled during active disease.

This clone was seen just once. This chain links TRBV10-2 with TRBJ2-5; D is unresolved. This CDR3 spans 15 amino acids. Trimming stripped 0 bases from V and 4 bases from J, with 12 bases between. Germline V gives CDR1 WSHSY, CDR2 SAAADI. The CDR3 loop reads CASSESATPGETQYF. CDR3 nucleotides: TGCGCCAGCAGTGAGTCAGCCACACCGGGAGAGACCCAGTACTTC.

This clone was observed a handful of times. The chain combines TRBV15 with TRBJ1-2; D is possibly TRBD1 (5 bases). Per the germline V gene, CDR1 is LNHNV and CDR2 is YYDKDF (reference sequence). The V gene lost 5 bases and the J gene lost 1 base, with 11 bases spanning the gap. CDR3 length equals 14 residues. The CDR3 sequence: CATSDLGGNYGYTF. In DNA form, the CDR3 reads TGTGCCACCAGCGACTTGGGGGGTAACTATGGCTACACCTTC.

The J gene is TRBJ2-1, the V gene TRBV24-1; D remains ambiguous. Germline V gives CDR1 KGHDR, CDR2 SFDVKD. Trimming shortened V by 4 bases and J by 2 bases, and 11 bases separated the two germline ends. There are 15 residues in the CDR3. The CDR3 is CATSDPNLAYNEQFF. The CDR3 region has the DNA TGTGCCACCAGTGACCCTAACCTGGCCTACAATGAGCAGTTCTTC.

The V gene is TRBV9, the J gene TRBJ2-7; D is unclear. The CDR3 has 11 residues. Germline V gives CDR1 SGDLS, CDR2 YYNGEE. The V gene lost 9 bases and the J gene lost 4 bases, with 11 bases spanning the gap. DNA for the CDR3: TGTGCCACCGTCGACTTGTACGAGCAGTACTTC. Its translation is CATVDLYEQYF.

The rearrangement uses TRBV3-1 (or the pseudogene TRBV3-2) and TRBJ2-5; 11 positions agree with TRBD2. The V and J ends lost 1 base and 4 bases, in that order; junction bases with no gene match: 2. CDR1 is LGHDT and CDR2 is YNNKEL in the germline V gene (reference sequence). The CDR3 runs 15 residues. CDR3 in DNA: TGTGCCAGCAGCCAAGTCGGACTAGCGGGAGAGACCCAGTACTTC. It specifies CASSQVGLAGETQYF.

V and J are TRBV5-1 and TRBJ1-1; D is undetermined. Germline CDR1 and CDR2: SGHRS and YFSETQ. V lost 0 bases, J lost 1 base, and 10 bases lay in between. The CDR3 has 15 amino acids. Written as DNA, the CDR3 is TGCGCCAGCAGCTTGGGGGTGGGCTCGAACACTGAAGCTTTCTTT. Translating gives CASSLGVGSNTEAFF.

CDR3 region: CASSPGDSPAYYGYTF. The CDR3 coding sequence is TGTGCCAGCAGCCCAGGGGACAGTCCAGCTTACTATGGCTACACCTTC. The chain links TRBV7-9 to TRBJ1-2, with 7 bases aligning to TRBD1. CDR3 length: 16 residues. The V segment lost 5 bases and the J segment 3 bases; nucleotides outside the gene matches: 12. Germline loops: CDR1 SEHNR, CDR2 FQNEAQ (reference sequence).

V gene TRBV6-1 combines with J gene TRBJ1-5; tentatively, D is TRBD1 (6 bases). From germline, CDR1 is MNHNS and CDR2 SASEGT. There are 13 residues in the CDR3. The germline V and J ends were trimmed by 3 bases and 7 bases, with 10 bases remaining between them. The CDR3 sequence: CASSEAGDQPQHF. In DNA form, the CDR3 reads TGTGCCAGCAGTGAGGCAGGGGACCAGCCCCAGCATTTT.

V usage is TRBV2 and J usage is TRBJ1-2; D is possibly TRBD1 (5 bases). CDR1 SNHLY and CDR2 FYNNEI come from the germline V gene. The CDR3 extends over 13 amino acids. Trimming removed 6 bases from V and 4 bases from J, with 12 bases in between. CDR3: CASRRDPGYGYTF. For the CDR3, the DNA is TGTGCCAGCAGGCGGGACCCAGGCTATGGCTACACCTTC.

In this sample, this clone turned up a few times. This chain links TRBV9 with TRBJ2-1, with D uncertain. Germline CDR1 SGDLS, CDR2 YYNGEE. CDR3 length equals 15 residues. The ends were cut back, 0 bases at V and 0 bases at J, with 7 bases in the middle. CDR3 sequence reads: CASSVGLSSYNEQFF. In DNA form, the CDR3 reads TGTGCCAGCAGCGTAGGCCTGAGCTCCTACAATGAGCAGTTCTTC.

The V and J genes are TRBV6-2 or TRBV6-3 and TRBJ1-1, with D possibly being TRBD1 (5 bases). V was pared by 5 bases and J by 2 bases, with 15 bases between. CDR1 and CDR2 (germline): MNHEY, SVGEGT. The CDR3 is 15 amino acids. The CDR3 region has the DNA TGTGCCAGCAGTATGGGGACGGACTACAACACTGAAGCTTTCTTT. Protein: CASSMGTDYNTEAFF.

This chain uses TRBV28 with TRBJ2-3, with D uncertain. CDR3 length equals 12 residues. Trimming cost V 8 bases and J 6 bases, with 12 bases left between them. Looked up from germline, CDR1 is MDHEN and CDR2 is SYDVKM. CDR3 coding DNA: TGTGCCAGCTCGATAGTTTCCGATACGCAGTATTTT. Translation: CASSIVSDTQYF.

V and J are TRBV5-1 and TRBJ2-7, with 8 nucleotides matching TRBD1. CDR3 size: 15 residues. CDR1 is SGHRS, CDR2 YFSETQ, per germline. J gave up 0 bases and V 3 bases, and 5 bases lay outside the gene matches. CDR3: CASSSRQGSSYEQYF. CDR3 sequence (DNA): TGCGCCAGCAGCTCCCGACAGGGGTCCTCCTACGAGCAGTACTTC. Full variable domain (remainder filled in from reference TRBV5-1 and TRBJ2-7): KAGVTQTPRYLIKTRGQQVTLSCSPISGHRSVSWYQQTPGQGLQFLFEYFSETQRNKGNFPGRFSGRQFSNSRSEMNVSTLELGDSALYLCASSSRQGSSYEQYFGPGTRLTVT.